These 10 T cell receptor beta chains originate from one sample sequenced in a study of T-cell memory formation after mild COVID-19. TCRdb re-called the 5' RACE reads with MiXCR, one entry per CDR3 protein. The table records under 550,000 distinct CDR3 sequences, 15% to 20% of them present only once. Source material: PBMCs or a T cell subset sorted from them (not recorded which). These receptors were taken from an adult woman who had mild COVID-19 (a few samples of this study predate the infection). Cell type and time point are not known.

This chain joins TRBV5-1 and TRBJ2-2; perhaps TRBD2 as D (6 bases). CDR3 length: 15 residues. V lost 1 base and J 4 bases, leaving 11 bases between the germline ends. Germline V CDR1 and CDR2: SGHRS, YFSETQ. The CDR3 is CASSLLMGGTGELFF. The CDR3 DNA is TGCGCCAGCAGCTTGTTAATGGGGGGCACCGGGGAGCTGTTTTTT. Drawing the rest from reference TRBV5-1 and TRBJ2-2, the complete variable domain is KAGVTQTPRYLIKTRGQQVTLSCSPISGHRSVSWYQQTPGQGLQFLFEYFSETQRNKGNFPGRFSGRQFSNSRSEMNVSTLELGDSALYLCASSLLMGGTGELFFGEGSRLTVL.

The chain recombines TRBV2 with TRBJ2-5; 12 bases are a match to TRBD2. Per germline, CDR1 SNHLY and CDR2 FYNNEI. The CDR3 is made up of 16 amino acids. V lost 5 bases, J lost 1 base, and 5 bases stayed unmatched. The CDR3 reads CASSLGLAGPQETQYF. Written as DNA, the CDR3 is TGTGCCAGCAGTCTTGGACTAGCGGGACCCCAAGAGACCCAGTACTTC. The entire variable domain, with the rest obtained from reference TRBV2 and TRBJ2-5, is as follows: EPEVTQTPSHQVTQMGQEVILRCVPISNHLYFYWYRQILGQKVEFLVSFYNNEISEKSEIFDDQFSVERPDGSNFTLKIRSTKLEDSAMYFCASSLGLAGPQETQYFGPGTRLLVL.

This clonotype was counted a few times. For the CDR3, the DNA is TGTGCCAGCAGCTTAGCGCTGGGACTAGCGGAGGGGGAGCAGTACTTC. Translated: CASSLALGLAEGEQYF. The V gene is TRBV7-9, the J gene TRBJ2-7; 11 positions agree with TRBD2. There are 16 residues in the CDR3. Germline lookup yields CDR1 SEHNR and CDR2 FQNEAQ (reference sequence). Trimming removed 0 bases from V and 7 bases from J; junction bases left unmatched: 8. Full variable domain (outside the CDR3, taken from reference TRBV7-9 and TRBJ2-7): DTGVSQNPRHKITKRGQNVTFRCDPISEHNRLYWYRQTLGQGPEFLTYFQNEAQLEKSRLLSDRFSAERPKGSFSTLEIQRTEQGDSAMYLCASSLALGLAEGEQYFGPGTRLTVT.

This chain joins TRBV19 and TRBJ2-7, with TRBD1 matching over 9 bases. With V trimmed by 4 bases and J by 6 bases, 7 bases remained unmatched. This CDR3 has 14 amino acids. Germline CDR1 LNHDA, CDR2 SQIVND (reference sequence). The CDR3 DNA is TGTGCCAGTAGTACCACAGGGGGCTCAGGCGAGCAGTACTTC. This codes for CASSTTGGSGEQYF.

This clonotype came up many times. The chain uses TRBV7-8 and TRBJ1-1, with a weak D call TRBD1 (6 bases). CDR3 length: 13 residues. The germline gives CDR1 SGHVS, CDR2 FQNEAQ. Trimming left V 5 bases short and J 7 bases short, with 14 bases between. CDR3 DNA: TGTGCCAGCAGCCACGGGACATTCGTTGAAGCTTTCTTT. Amino acid sequence: CASSHGTFVEAFF. Complete variable domain (other parts from reference TRBV7-8 and TRBJ1-1): GAGVSQSPRYKVAKRGQDVALRCDPISGHVSLFWYQQALGQGPEFLTYFQNEAQLDKSGLPSDRFFAERPEGSVSTLKIQRTQQEDSAVYLCASSHGTFVEAFFGQGTRLTVV.

Only a few counts were recorded for this clonotype. This chain connects TRBV9 to TRBJ2-7, with 9 bases matching TRBD1. Germline V gene sequence: CDR1 SGDLS, CDR2 YYNGEE. The length of the CDR3 is 19 residues. With 0 bases clipped from V and 5 bases from J, the junction kept 18 bases outside the gene matches. For the CDR3, the DNA is TGTGCCAGCAGCGTAGGGTTGCTGGGGCGGACAGGGGAAAACGACGAGCAGTACTTC. Amino acids: CASSVGLLGRTGENDEQYF. The complete variable domain, with remaining parts taken from reference TRBV9 and TRBJ2-7, reads DSGVTQTPKHLITATGQRVTLRCSPRSGDLSVYWYQQSLDQGLQFLIQYYNGEERAKGNILERFSAQQFPDLHSELNLSSLELGDSALYFCASSVGLLGRTGENDEQYFGPGTRLTVT.

This clonotype has more than one count but fewer than ten. The rearrangement joins TRBV9 to TRBJ2-3; D may be TRBD2 (5 bases). Germline V gene sequence: CDR1 SGDLS, CDR2 YYNGEE. V dropped 0 bases and J dropped 0 bases, with 8 bases sitting between them. The CDR3 is made up of 15 amino acids. CDR3 nucleotides: TGTGCCAGCAGCGTAGAGGGAGAGAGCACAGATACGCAGTATTTT. Amino acid sequence: CASSVEGESTDTQYF.

The rearrangement uses TRBV12-3 or TRBV12-4 and TRBJ1-3; D is unresolved. The CDR3 covers 16 residues. The ends were cut back, 6 bases at V and 0 bases at J, with 15 bases in the middle. CDR3 in amino acids: CASSPGKRSSGNTIYF. Written as DNA, the CDR3 is TGTGCCAGCAGCCCGGGGAAAAGGAGCTCTGGAAACACCATATATTTT.

This clonotype came up a few times. One end of the junction is discordant with germline, which a read error may explain. The chain combines TRBV7-7 with TRBJ2-6; D not resolved. CDR3 length: 15 amino acids. From germline, CDR1 is SSHAT and CDR2 FNYEAQ (reference sequence). CDR3 nucleotides: TGTGCTAGCAGCCACAGTATCTCTGGGGCCAACGTCCTGACTTTC. Residues: CASSHSISGANVLTF.

This clonotype was counted at least ten times. The chain is built from TRBV12-3 or TRBV12-4 and TRBJ2-7, with a weak D call TRBD2 (8 bases). V shed 5 bases and J shed 5 bases, with 16 bases lying between them. The CDR3 is 14 residues long. The CDR3 loop reads CASSPGGQGDEQYF. The CDR3 DNA reads TGTGCCAGCAGTCCGGGAGGGCAGGGGGACGAGCAGTACTTC.